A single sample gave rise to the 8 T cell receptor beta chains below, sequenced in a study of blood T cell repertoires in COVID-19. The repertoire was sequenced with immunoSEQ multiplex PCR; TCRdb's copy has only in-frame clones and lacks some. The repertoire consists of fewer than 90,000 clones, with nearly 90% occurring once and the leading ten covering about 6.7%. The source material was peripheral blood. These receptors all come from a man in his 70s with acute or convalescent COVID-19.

The CDR3 DNA reads as TGTGCCACCTATTCAGGGAAGGGCGCGCAGTATTTT. This sequence encodes CATYSGKGAQYF. V gene TRBV6-5 combines with J gene TRBJ2-3, with D perhaps matching TRBD1 (5 bases). This CDR3 has 12 residues. Looked up from germline, CDR1 is MNHEY and CDR2 is SVGAGI. The germline V and J ends were trimmed by 10 bases and 10 bases, with 18 bases remaining between them.

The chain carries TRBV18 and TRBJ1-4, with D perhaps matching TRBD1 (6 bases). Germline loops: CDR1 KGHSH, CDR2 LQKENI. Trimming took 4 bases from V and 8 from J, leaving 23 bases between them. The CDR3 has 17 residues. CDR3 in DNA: TGTGCCAGCTCACAACAGCGGACAGACCGAATGTGGGAAAAACTGTTTTTT. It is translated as CASSQQRTDRMWEKLFF. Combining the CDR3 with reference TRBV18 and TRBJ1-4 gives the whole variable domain NAGVMQNPRHLVRRRGQEARLRCSPMKGHSHVYWYRQLPEEGLKFMVYLQKENIIDESGMPKERFSAEFPKEGPSILRIQQVVRGDSAAYFCASSQQRTDRMWEKLFFGSGTQLSVL.

The CDR3 sequence: CASSLKRLNTEAFF. Written as DNA, the CDR3 is TGTGCCAGCAGTTTGAAACGGTTGAACACTGAAGCTTTCTTT. This chain joins TRBV28 and TRBJ1-1; D is undetermined. CDR1 and CDR2 from the germline V gene are MDHEN and SYDVKM. V lost 3 bases to trimming and J lost 0 bases, with 8 bases between them. The CDR3 length is 14 residues.

CDR3 region: CASSKVPGQGLSSYEQYF. CDR3 nucleotides: TGTGCCAGTAGTAAAGTCCCGGGACAGGGCTTAAGCTCCTACGAGCAGTACTTC. The chain recombines TRBV19 with TRBJ2-7; 9 bases agree with TRBD1. The CDR3 totals 18 residues. V lost 4 bases and J lost 0; bases outside the gene matches: 13. The germline gives CDR1 LNHDA, CDR2 SQIVND (reference sequence).

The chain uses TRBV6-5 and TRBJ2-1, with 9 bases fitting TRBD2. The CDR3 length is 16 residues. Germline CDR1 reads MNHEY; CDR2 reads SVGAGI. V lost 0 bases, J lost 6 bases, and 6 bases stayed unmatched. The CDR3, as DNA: TGTGCCAGCAGTTACTCGCTAGCGGGATTGGCCAATGAGCAGTTCTTC. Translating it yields CASSYSLAGLANEQFF.

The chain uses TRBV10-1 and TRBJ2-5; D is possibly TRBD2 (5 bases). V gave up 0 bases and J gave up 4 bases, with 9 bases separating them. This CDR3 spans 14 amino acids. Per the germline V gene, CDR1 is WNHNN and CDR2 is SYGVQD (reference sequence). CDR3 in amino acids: CASSESRGRETQYF. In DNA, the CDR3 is TGCGCCAGCAGTGAGTCCCGGGGTAGAGAGACCCAGTACTTC.

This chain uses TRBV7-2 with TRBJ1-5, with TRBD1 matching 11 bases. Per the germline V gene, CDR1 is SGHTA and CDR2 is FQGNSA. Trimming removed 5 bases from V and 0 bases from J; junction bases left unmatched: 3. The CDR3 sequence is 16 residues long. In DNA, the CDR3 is TGTGCCAGCAGCCTTGGGACAGGGGGTAGCAATCAGCCCCAGCATTTT. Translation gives CASSLGTGGSNQPQHF.

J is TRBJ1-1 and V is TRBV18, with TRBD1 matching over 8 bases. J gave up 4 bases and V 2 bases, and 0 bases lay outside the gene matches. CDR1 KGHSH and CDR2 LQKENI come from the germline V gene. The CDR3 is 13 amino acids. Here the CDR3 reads CASSPGTGTEAFF. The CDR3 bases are TGTGCCAGCTCACCAGGGACAGGCACTGAAGCTTTCTTT.